The 24 T cell receptor beta chains reported below all come from one sample, sequenced in a study of T cell responses to AZD1222 COVID-19 vaccine. Profiling relied on immunoSEQ multiplex PCR, and the TCRdb table lists in-frame clones only, not all of them. The table shows 190,000 or so clones, with roughly 92% occurring only once. The specimen was peripheral blood, collected 28 days after the second AZD1222 dose. All receptors derive from an adult who received the AZD1222 COVID-19 vaccine.

This chain uses TRBV14 with TRBJ1-6; D perhaps matches TRBD1 (6 bases). Per the germline V gene, CDR1 is SGHDN and CDR2 is FVKESK. The CDR3 sequence is 15 residues long. Trimming cost V 1 base and J 9 bases, with 13 bases left between them. For the CDR3, the DNA is TGTGCCAGCAGCCAAGGAGGGGGGCAGGTTTCACCCCTCCACTTT. This translates into CASSQGGGQVSPLHF. Complete variable domain (other parts from reference TRBV14 and TRBJ1-6): EAGVTQFPSHSVIEKGQTVTLRCDPISGHDNLYWYRRVMGKEIKFLLHFVKESKQDESGMPNNRFLAERTGGTYSTLKVQPAELEDSGVYFCASSQGGGQVSPLHFGNGTRLTVT.

The rearrangement links TRBV6-5 to TRBJ1-3, with 7 nucleotides matching TRBD1. V shed 6 bases, J shed 5 bases, and the junction held 10 bases outside the gene matches. The CDR3 is made up of 15 amino acids. In germline, CDR1 is MNHEY, CDR2 SVGAGI. DNA for the CDR3: TGTGCCAGCAGGACCGACAGGGATCACAGAAACACCATATATTTT. Protein product: CASRTDRDHRNTIYF.

V usage is TRBV19 and J usage is TRBJ2-2; D might be TRBD1 or TRBD2, each matching 5 bases. V shed 5 bases and J shed 6 bases, with 10 bases lying between them. The CDR3 has 13 residues. Germline CDR1 and CDR2: LNHDA and SQIVND (reference sequence). CDR3 coding DNA: TGTGCCAGTAGTCGGCAGGGACCCGGGGAGCTGTTTTTT. Translated, it gives CASSRQGPGELFF.

The V and J genes are TRBV3-1 (or the pseudogene TRBV3-2) and TRBJ1-5; 7 nucleotides line up with TRBD1. Germline CDR1 and CDR2: LGHDT and YNNKEL (reference sequence). V shed 5 bases and J 4 bases; nucleotides not matched to a gene: 2. The CDR3 has 13 residues. In DNA form, the CDR3 reads TGTGCCAGCAGCGACAGGGTAAATCAGCCCCAGCATTTT. As protein: CASSDRVNQPQHF.

The rearrangement links TRBV11-2 to TRBJ1-6; the D is unclear. Between the trimmed V and J ends, which lost 1 base and 13 bases, there was a span of 17 bases. CDR3 length: 15 amino acids. Germline CDR1 SGHAT, CDR2 FQNNGV. CDR3 DNA: TGTGCCAGCAGCTTAGCCATGACGGGTGTTGGCCCCCTCCACTTT. Encoded protein: CASSLAMTGVGPLHF. Full variable domain (rest looked up from reference TRBV11-2 and TRBJ1-6): EAGVAQSPRYKIIEKRQSVAFWCNPISGHATLYWYQQILGQGPKLLIQFQNNGVVDDSQLPKDRFSAERLKGVDSTLKIQPAKLEDSAVYLCASSLAMTGVGPLHFGNGTRLTVT.

CDR3 nucleotide sequence: TGTGCCAGCAGCTTAGATCCTAGCGGGCCGTACAATGAGCAGTTCTTC. Translation: CASSLDPSGPYNEQFF. The chain combines TRBV7-2 with TRBJ2-1; TRBD2 agrees at 8 bases. J gave up 4 bases and V 1 base, and 6 bases lay outside the gene matches. The CDR3 sequence is 16 residues long. Germline CDR1 SGHTA, CDR2 FQGNSA.

V and J are TRBV28 and TRBJ1-2; weak D call: TRBD1 (5 bases). This CDR3 comprises 13 residues. Germline V gene sequence: CDR1 MDHEN, CDR2 SYDVKM. V was trimmed by 3 bases and J by 4 bases, leaving 9 bases between them. The CDR3 is CASSFDRFYGYTF. DNA for the CDR3: TGTGCCAGCAGTTTTGACAGATTCTATGGCTACACCTTC.

A few counts support this clone. The chain recombines TRBV6-5 with TRBJ1-2; unclear D gene. Trimming took off 8 bases at V and 6 bases at J, with 22 bases between the two ends. The CDR3 spans 15 residues. Per germline, CDR1 MNHEY and CDR2 SVGAGI. The CDR3 DNA reads TGTGCCAGCCAGTTGGACCTCACCGGTAGCCATGGCTACACCTTC. It encodes CASQLDLTGSHGYTF.

This chain joins TRBV27 and TRBJ2-1; 10 nucleotides match TRBD2. CDR3 length equals 15 residues. Germline V CDR1 and CDR2: MNHEY, SMNVEV (reference sequence). J lost 6 bases, V lost 3 bases, and 5 bases had no gene match. The CDR3 here is CASSLQRGGRNEQFF. In nucleotides, the CDR3 is TGTGCCAGCAGTTTGCAGCGGGGGGGCCGCAATGAGCAGTTCTTC.

On this clone: Other nucleotide sequences in the sample specify the same CDR3. The chain is built from TRBV30 and TRBJ1-3; D remains unclear. Trimming left V 1 base short and J 0 bases short, with 4 bases between. Germline CDR1 GTSNPN, CDR2 SVGIG (reference sequence). The CDR3 length is 13 residues. The CDR3 DNA reads TGTGCCTGGAGTGGGAGCTCTGGAAACACCATATATTTT. Protein sequence: CAWSGSSGNTIYF.

This chain's CDR3 is CASSDGQRQINEQFF. CDR3 DNA: TGTGCCAGCAGTGACGGACAGCGTCAAATTAATGAGCAGTTCTTC. V and J are TRBV6-4 and TRBJ2-1; tentatively, D is TRBD1 (6 bases). The germline CDR1 and CDR2 sequences are MRHNA and SNTAGT. V lost 2 bases to trimming and J lost 7 bases, with 15 bases between them. This CDR3 is 15 amino acids long.

This sequence joins TRBV18 and TRBJ1-6, with TRBD1 identical over 8 bases. CDR3 size: 15 residues. V lost 2 bases to trimming and J lost 5 bases; unmatched junction nucleotides: 2. Per germline, CDR1 KGHSH and CDR2 LQKENI. The CDR3 nucleotides read TGTGCCAGCTCACCAGGGACAGGAAATAATTCACCCCTCCACTTT. Translating it yields CASSPGTGNNSPLHF.

This sequence joins TRBV10-1 and TRBJ1-2; D may be TRBD1 (6 bases). This CDR3 has 13 amino acids. Trimming shortened V by 5 bases and J by 2 bases, and 9 bases separated the two germline ends. Germline loops: CDR1 WNHNN, CDR2 SYGVQD (reference sequence). The chain's CDR3 is CASSKQGNYGYTF. In nucleotides, the CDR3 is TGCGCCAGCAGTAAACAGGGAAACTATGGCTACACCTTC.

This chain connects TRBV5-1 to TRBJ2-6, with TRBD1 matching over 8 bases. V lost 7 bases, J lost 0 bases, and 9 bases stayed unmatched. The germline CDR1 and CDR2 sequences are SGHRS and YFSETQ. This CDR3 has 17 residues. CDR3 sequence: CASVLGQGISGANVLTF. CDR3 DNA: TGCGCCAGCGTACTCGGACAGGGAATCTCTGGGGCCAACGTCCTGACTTTC.

This clone appeared a single time. The J gene is TRBJ1-2, the V gene TRBV2; possible D gene TRBD1, 6 bases. Per germline, CDR1 SNHLY and CDR2 FYNNEI. This CDR3 has 13 residues. Deletions cut 5 bases from V and 14 bases from J, with 21 bases between. The CDR3 is CASSSRTALWGTF. For the CDR3, the DNA is TGTGCCAGCAGTTCCCGGACAGCCTTATGGGGTACCTTC.

The chain combines TRBV3-1 (or the pseudogene TRBV3-2) with TRBJ1-1, with D tentatively TRBD1 (5 bases). The germline V and J ends were trimmed by 5 bases and 6 bases, with 13 bases remaining between them. The CDR3 loop spans 13 amino acids. The V gene's germline CDR1 is LGHDT and CDR2 YNNKEL (reference sequence). In DNA, the CDR3 is TGTGCCAGCAGCTCTTCAGGGACGCCTGAAGCTTTCTTT. It encodes CASSSSGTPEAFF.

This sequence joins TRBV7-9 and TRBJ1-6; no reliable D call. The germline V gene encodes CDR1 SEHNR and CDR2 FQNEAQ (reference sequence). The V gene lost 5 bases and the J gene lost 8 bases, with 13 bases spanning the gap. This CDR3 region has 14 residues. CDR3 DNA: TGTGCCAGCAGCAACGACCGGGTCGATTCACCCCTCCACTTT. Translation gives CASSNDRVDSPLHF.

The rearrangement links TRBV18 to TRBJ1-2, with D uncertain. Trimming shortened V by 6 bases and J by 4 bases, and 12 bases separated the two germline ends. Germline assignment: CDR1 KGHSH and CDR2 LQKENI. The CDR3 is 13 amino acids. CDR3 sequence: CASSPDLPYGYTF. In DNA form, the CDR3 reads TGTGCCAGCTCTCCGGACCTACCCTATGGCTACACCTTC.

The chain is built from TRBV28 and TRBJ1-3; D not certain. V shed 8 bases and J shed 1 base, with 12 bases lying between them. The CDR3 sequence is 14 residues long. Germline loops: CDR1 MDHEN, CDR2 SYDVKM. DNA of the CDR3: TGTGCCAGCGACGGGCACCCTTCTGGAAACACCATATATTTT. It encodes CASDGHPSGNTIYF.

This clone was counted a single time. This chain links TRBV10-3 with TRBJ2-5; 8 positions match TRBD1. The CDR3 runs to 14 residues. Germline V CDR1 and CDR2: ENHRY, SYGVKD. Trimming took 6 bases from V and 1 from J; bases not matched to a gene: 4. CDR3 protein: CAISTRGLQETQYF. The CDR3 DNA follows: TGTGCCATCAGCACCAGGGGGCTCCAAGAGACCCAGTACTTC.

V gene TRBV18 combines with J gene TRBJ2-7, with 11 bases lining up with TRBD2. This CDR3 comprises 13 residues. Germline loops: CDR1 KGHSH, CDR2 LQKENI. Germline trimming cut 3 bases from V and 9 bases from J; bases unmatched to any gene: 4. The DNA for the CDR3 is TGTGCCAGCTCACCGGGAGGACTAGCGGGGCAGTACTTC. This translates into CASSPGGLAGQYF. The variable domain in full, completed from reference TRBV18 and TRBJ2-7, reads NAGVMQNPRHLVRRRGQEARLRCSPMKGHSHVYWYRQLPEEGLKFMVYLQKENIIDESGMPKERFSAEFPKEGPSILRIQQVVRGDSAAYFCASSPGGLAGQYFGPGTRLTVT.

CDR3 bases: TGCGCCAGCAGCGCAGGACTAGCGGACCAAGAGACCCAGTACTTC. Translating it yields CASSAGLADQETQYF. The chain links TRBV5-1 to TRBJ2-5, with 10 bases that match TRBD2. Trimming removed 4 bases from V and 0 bases from J; junction bases left unmatched: 3. The CDR3 is 15 residues long. Germline V gene data show CDR1 as SGHRS and CDR2 as YFSETQ.

J is TRBJ1-2 and V is TRBV7-9; D uncertain. Trimming stripped 1 base from V and 5 bases from J, with 14 bases between. CDR1 and CDR2 from the germline V gene are SEHNR and FQNEAQ (reference sequence). This CDR3 contains 15 residues. The CDR3 bases are TGTGCCAGCAGCTTAGGGTTCGAACAGTATTATGGCTACACCTTC. It codes for CASSLGFEQYYGYTF.

The CDR3 loop is CASSPWSGANVLTF. The CDR3 DNA follows: TGTGCCAGCAGTCCATGGTCTGGGGCCAACGTCCTGACTTTC. This chain links TRBV7-2 with TRBJ2-6, with D hard to call. The CDR3 consists of 14 residues. The germline CDR1 and CDR2 sequences are SGHTA and FQGNSA. The ends were cut back, 6 bases at V and 1 base at J, with 7 bases in the middle.